This T cell receptor (beta chain) was sequenced in a study of blood T cell repertoires in COVID-19. Study summary: Acute and convalescent COVID-19 samples came from the United States, Italy and Spain. From T cells, B-cell-depleted T cells, or PBMCs came the material, which was cDNA or gDNA.

The germline gives CDR1 LNHDA, CDR2 SQIVND (reference sequence). This CDR3 has 11 residues. V lost 9 bases and J lost 6; bases outside the gene matches: 2. In the original processing: Estimation of nucleated cell counts relied on the amplification of reference gene primers. TCRdb keeps only in-frame clones here, not all; method: immunoSEQ multiplex PCR. V, J and clone size were drawn from that table, and D and trimming were deduced from the DNA. This table has about 170,000 clones, approximately 81% appearing once. Sequencing was performed on peripheral blood. The origin of this receptor is a man younger than 35 with active or convalescent COVID-19. This chain joins TRBV19 and TRBJ1-1, with 9 bases fitting TRBD1. The CDR3 protein is CASRQGAEAFF. DNA for the CDR3: TGTGCCAGCAGACAGGGGGCTGAAGCTTTCTTT.